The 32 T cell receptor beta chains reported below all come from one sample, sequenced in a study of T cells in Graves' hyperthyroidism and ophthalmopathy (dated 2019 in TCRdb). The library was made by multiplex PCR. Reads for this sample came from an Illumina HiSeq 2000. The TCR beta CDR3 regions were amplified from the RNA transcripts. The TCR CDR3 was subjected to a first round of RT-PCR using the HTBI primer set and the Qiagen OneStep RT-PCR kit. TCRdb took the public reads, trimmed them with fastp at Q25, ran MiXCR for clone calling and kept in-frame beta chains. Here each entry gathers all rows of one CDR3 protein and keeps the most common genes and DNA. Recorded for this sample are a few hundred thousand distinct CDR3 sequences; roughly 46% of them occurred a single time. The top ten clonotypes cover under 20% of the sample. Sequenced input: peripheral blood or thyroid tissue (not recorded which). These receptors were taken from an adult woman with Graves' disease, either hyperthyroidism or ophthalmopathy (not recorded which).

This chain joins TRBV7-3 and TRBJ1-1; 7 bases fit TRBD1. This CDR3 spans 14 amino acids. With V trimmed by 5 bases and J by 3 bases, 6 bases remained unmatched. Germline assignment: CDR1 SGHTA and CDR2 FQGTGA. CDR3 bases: TGTGCCAGCAGCCCCCCGGGACAGCACACTGAAGCTTTCTTT. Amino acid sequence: CASSPPGQHTEAFF.

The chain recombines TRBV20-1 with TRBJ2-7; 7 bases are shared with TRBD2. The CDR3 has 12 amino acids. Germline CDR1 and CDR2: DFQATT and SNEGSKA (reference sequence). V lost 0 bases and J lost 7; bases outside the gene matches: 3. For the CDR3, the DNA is TGCAGTGCTAGAGAGGGGGGGAGGGAGCAGTACTTC. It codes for CSAREGGREQYF.

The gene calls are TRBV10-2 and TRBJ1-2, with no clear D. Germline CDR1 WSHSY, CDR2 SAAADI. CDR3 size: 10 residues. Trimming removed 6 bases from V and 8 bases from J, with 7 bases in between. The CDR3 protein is CASREVGYTF. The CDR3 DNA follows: TGCGCCAGCAGGGAGGTCGGCTACACCTTC.

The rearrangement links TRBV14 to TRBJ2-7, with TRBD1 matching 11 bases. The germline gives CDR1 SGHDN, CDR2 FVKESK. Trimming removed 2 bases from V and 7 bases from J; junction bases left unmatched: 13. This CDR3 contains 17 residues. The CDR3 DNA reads TGTGCCAGCAGCCAACAGAAGGACAGGGGGCGCGTCGGGGAGCAGTACTTC. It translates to CASSQQKDRGRVGEQYF.

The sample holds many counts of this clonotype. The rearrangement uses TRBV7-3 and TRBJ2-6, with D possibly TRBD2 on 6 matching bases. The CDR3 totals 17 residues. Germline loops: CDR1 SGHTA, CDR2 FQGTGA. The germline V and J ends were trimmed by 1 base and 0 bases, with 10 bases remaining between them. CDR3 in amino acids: CASSLRGVPSGANVLTF. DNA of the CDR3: TGTGCCAGCAGCTTAAGGGGGGTACCCTCTGGGGCCAACGTCCTGACTTTC.

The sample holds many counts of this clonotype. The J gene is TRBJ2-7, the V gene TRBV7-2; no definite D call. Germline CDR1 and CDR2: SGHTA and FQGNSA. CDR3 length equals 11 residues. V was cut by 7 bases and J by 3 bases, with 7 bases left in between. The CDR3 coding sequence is TGTGCCAGCACCAATAGCTACGAGCAGTACTTC. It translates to CASTNSYEQYF.

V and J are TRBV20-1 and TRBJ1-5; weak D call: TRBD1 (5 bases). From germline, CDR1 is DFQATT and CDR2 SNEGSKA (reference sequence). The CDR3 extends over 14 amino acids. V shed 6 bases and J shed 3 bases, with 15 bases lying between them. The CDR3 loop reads CSAATQGSNQPQHF. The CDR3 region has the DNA TGCAGTGCCGCGACTCAGGGCTCCAATCAGCCCCAGCATTTT.

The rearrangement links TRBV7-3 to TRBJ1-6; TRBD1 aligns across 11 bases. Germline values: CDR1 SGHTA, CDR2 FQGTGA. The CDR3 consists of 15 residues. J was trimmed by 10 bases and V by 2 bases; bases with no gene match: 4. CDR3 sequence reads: CASSLYGQGASPLHF. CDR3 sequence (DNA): TGTGCCAGCAGCTTATACGGACAGGGGGCGTCACCCCTCCACTTT.

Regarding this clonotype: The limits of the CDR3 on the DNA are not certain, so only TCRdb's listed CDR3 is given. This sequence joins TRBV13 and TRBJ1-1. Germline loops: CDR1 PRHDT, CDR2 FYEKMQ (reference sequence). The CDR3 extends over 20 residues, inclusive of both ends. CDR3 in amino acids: CASSQTYICSAPTQRFEAFF.

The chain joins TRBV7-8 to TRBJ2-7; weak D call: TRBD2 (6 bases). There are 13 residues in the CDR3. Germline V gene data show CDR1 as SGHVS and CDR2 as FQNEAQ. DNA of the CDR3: TGTGCTAGCGCGGGAAAGGGCCGCGACGAGCAGTACTTC. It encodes CASAGKGRDEQYF.

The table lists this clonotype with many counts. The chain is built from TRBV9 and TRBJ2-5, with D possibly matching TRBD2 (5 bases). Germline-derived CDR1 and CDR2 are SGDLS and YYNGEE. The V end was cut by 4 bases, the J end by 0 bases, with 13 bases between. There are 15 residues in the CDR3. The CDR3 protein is CASSPRGDNQETQYF. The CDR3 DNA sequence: TGTGCCAGCAGCCCCCGGGGTGACAACCAAGAGACCCAGTACTTC.

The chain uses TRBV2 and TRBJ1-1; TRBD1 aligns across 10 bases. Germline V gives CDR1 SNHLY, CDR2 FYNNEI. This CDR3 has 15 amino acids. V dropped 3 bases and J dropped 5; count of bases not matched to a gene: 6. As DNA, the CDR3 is TGTGCCAGCAGTGAGACCGGGACAGGGGTAACTGAAGCTTTCTTT. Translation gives CASSETGTGVTEAFF.

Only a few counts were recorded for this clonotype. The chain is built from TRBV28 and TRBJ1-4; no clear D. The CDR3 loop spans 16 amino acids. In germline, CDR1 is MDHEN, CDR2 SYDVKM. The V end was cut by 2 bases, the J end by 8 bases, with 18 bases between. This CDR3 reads CASSLQPGGMREKLFF. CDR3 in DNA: TGTGCCAGCAGTTTACAACCGGGAGGGATGCGAGAAAAACTGTTTTTT.

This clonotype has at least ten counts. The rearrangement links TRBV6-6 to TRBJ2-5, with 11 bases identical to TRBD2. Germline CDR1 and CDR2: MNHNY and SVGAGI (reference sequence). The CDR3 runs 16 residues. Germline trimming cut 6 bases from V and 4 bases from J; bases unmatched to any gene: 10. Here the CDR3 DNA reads TGTGCCAGCAGACCAACTAGCGGGAGAGGTGGAGAGACCCAGTACTTC. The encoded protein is CASRPTSGRGGETQYF.

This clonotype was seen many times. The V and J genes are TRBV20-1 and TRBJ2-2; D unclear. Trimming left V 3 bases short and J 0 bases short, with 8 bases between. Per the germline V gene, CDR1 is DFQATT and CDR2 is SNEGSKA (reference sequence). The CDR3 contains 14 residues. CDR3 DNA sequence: TGCAGTGCTAGTGACGGAACGAACACCGGGGAGCTGTTTTTT. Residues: CSASDGTNTGELFF.

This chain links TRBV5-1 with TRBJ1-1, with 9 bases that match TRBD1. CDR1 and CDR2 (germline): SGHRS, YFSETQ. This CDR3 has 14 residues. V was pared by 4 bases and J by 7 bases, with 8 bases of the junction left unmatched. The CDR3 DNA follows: TGCGCCAGCAGCGAGACAGGGGGGGTGGTTGAAGCTTTCTTT. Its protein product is CASSETGGVVEAFF. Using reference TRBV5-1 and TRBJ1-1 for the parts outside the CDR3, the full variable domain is KAGVTQTPRYLIKTRGQQVTLSCSPISGHRSVSWYQQTPGQGLQFLFEYFSETQRNKGNFPGRFSGRQFSNSRSEMNVSTLELGDSALYLCASSETGGVVEAFFGQGTRLTVV.

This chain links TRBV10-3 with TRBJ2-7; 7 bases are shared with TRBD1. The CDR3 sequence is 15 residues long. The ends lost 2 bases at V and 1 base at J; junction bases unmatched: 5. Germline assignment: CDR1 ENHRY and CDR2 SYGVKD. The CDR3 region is CAISERDSRSYEQYF. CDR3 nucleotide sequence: TGTGCCATCAGTGAGAGGGACAGTCGATCCTACGAGCAGTACTTC.

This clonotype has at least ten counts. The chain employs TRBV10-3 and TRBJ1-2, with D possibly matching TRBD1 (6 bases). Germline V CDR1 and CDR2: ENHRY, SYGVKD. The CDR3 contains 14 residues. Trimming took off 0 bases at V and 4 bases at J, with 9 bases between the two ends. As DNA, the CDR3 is TGTGCCATCAGTGAGTCGAAACAGGGCTATGGCTACACCTTC. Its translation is CAISESKQGYGYTF.

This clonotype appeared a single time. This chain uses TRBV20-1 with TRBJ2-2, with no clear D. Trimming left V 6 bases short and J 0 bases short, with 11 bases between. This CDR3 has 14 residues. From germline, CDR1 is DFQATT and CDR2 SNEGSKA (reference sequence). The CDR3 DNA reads TGCAGTGCAACGACATCGACGAACACCGGGGAGCTGTTTTTT. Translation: CSATTSTNTGELFF.

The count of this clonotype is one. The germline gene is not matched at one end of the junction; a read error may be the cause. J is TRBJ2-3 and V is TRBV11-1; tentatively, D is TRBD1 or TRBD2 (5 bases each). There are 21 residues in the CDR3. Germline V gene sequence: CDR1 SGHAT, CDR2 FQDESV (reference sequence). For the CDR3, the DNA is TGCGCCAGCAGCTTGGCCGGGGTGTCCCGTGGGGCCCGAGCAGGCACAGATACGCAGTATTTT. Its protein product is CASSLAGVSRGARAGTDTQYF.

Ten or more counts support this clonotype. In DNA form, the CDR3 reads TGTGCCAGCAGCCAGAGGAGGGCGGCAACTAATGAAAAACTGTTTTTT. Amino acids: CASSQRRAATNEKLFF. The chain joins TRBV7-9 to TRBJ1-4; no clear D. CDR1 SEHNR and CDR2 FQNEAQ come from the germline V gene (reference sequence). The CDR3 covers 16 residues. Trimming shortened V by 5 bases and J by 0 bases, and 13 bases separated the two germline ends.

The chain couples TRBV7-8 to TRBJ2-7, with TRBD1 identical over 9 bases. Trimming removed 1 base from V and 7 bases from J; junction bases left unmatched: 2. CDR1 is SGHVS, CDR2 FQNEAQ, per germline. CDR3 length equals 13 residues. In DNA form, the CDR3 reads TGTGCCAGCAGCTTAGTCGACAGGGGGGAGCAGTACTTC. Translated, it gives CASSLVDRGEQYF.

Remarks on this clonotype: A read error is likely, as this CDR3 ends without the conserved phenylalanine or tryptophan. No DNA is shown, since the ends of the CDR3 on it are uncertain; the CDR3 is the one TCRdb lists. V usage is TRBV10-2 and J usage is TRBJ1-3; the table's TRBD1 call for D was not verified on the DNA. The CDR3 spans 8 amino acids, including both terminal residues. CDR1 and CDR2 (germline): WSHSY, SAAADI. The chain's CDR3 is CASSEGGV.

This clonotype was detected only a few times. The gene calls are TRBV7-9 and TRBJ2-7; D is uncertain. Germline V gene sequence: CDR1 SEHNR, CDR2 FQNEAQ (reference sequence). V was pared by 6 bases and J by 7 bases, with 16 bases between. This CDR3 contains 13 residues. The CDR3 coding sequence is TGTGCCAGCAGTTTTCAATCACTCGCAGAGCAGTACTTC. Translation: CASSFQSLAEQYF.

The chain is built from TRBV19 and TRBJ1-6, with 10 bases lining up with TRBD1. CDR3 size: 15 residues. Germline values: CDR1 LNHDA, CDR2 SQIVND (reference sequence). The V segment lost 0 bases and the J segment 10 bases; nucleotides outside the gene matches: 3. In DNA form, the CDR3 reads TGTGCCAGTAGTATAGATGGACAGGGGGGCTCACCCCTCCACTTT. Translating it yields CASSIDGQGGSPLHF.

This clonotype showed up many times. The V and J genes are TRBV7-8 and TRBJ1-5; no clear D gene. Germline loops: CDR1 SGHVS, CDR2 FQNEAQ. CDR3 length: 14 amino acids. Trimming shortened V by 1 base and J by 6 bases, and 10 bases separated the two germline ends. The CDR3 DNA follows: TGTGCCAGCAGCTTAGAGCGCACACTTCAGCCCCAGCATTTT. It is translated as CASSLERTLQPQHF.

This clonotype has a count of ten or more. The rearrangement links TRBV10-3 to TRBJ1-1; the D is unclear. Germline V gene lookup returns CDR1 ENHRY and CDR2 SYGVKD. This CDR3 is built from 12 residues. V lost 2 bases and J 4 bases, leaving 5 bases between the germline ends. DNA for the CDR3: TGTGCCATCAGTGAGGAGATCACTGAAGCTTTCTTT. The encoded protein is CAISEEITEAFF.

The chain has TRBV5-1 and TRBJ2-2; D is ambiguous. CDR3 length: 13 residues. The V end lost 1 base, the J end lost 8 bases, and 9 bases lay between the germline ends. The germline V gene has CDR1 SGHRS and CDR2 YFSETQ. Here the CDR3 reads CASSLQASGELFF. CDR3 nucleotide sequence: TGCGCCAGCAGCTTGCAGGCCTCTGGGGAGCTGTTTTTT.

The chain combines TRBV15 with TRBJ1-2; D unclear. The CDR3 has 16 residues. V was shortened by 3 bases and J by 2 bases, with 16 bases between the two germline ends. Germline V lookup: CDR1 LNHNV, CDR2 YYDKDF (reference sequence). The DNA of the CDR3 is TGTGCCACCAGCAGCCAAGATGACGGCAGCAACTATGGCTACACCTTC. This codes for CATSSQDDGSNYGYTF.

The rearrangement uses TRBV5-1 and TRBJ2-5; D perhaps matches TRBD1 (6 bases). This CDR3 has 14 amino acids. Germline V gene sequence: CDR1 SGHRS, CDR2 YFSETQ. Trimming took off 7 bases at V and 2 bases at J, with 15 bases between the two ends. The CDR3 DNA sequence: TGCGCCAGCGGCTCCAGGGGCGGGCAAGAGACCCAGTACTTC. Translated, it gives CASGSRGGQETQYF.

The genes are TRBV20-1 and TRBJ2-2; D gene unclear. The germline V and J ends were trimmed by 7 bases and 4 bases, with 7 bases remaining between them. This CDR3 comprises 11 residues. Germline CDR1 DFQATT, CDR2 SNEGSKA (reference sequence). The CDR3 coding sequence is TGCAGTGACGGCGCCACCGGGGAGCTGTTTTTT. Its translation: CSDGATGELFF.

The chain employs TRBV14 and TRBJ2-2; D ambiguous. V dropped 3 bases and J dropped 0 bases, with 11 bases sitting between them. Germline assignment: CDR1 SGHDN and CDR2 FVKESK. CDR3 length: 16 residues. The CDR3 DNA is TGTGCCAGCAGCCATTTGGGTGGATCGAACACCGGGGAGCTGTTTTTT. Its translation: CASSHLGGSNTGELFF.